This T cell receptor beta chain was observed in a study of blood T cell repertoires in COVID-19. Study at large: Nucleic acid was either cDNA or gDNA, and it came from T cells, B-cell-depleted T cells, or PBMCs.

This clone occurred once. Original data processing: Estimation of nucleated cell counts was performed using reference gene primer amplification. TCRdb's copy holds only in-frame clones and misses some; the assay was immunoSEQ multiplex PCR. V, J and clone size derive from that table, while D and trimming were established from the DNA sequence. The sample lists fewer than 150,000 clones; more than 80% were seen once. This CDR3 region has 16 residues. V lost 1 base, J lost 1 base, and 14 bases lay in between. Germline assignment: CDR1 SGHNT and CDR2 YYREEE (reference sequence). The sequenced sample was peripheral blood. This clonotype was obtained from a human donor in a cohort sampled during active COVID-19. The chain links TRBV5-4 to TRBJ1-1; no clear D. CDR3 residues: CASSLPPGEGNTEAFF. As DNA, the CDR3 is TGTGCCAGCAGCTTGCCCCCCGGAGAGGGGAACACTGAAGCTTTCTTT.